This TCR beta chain was observed in a study of cytomegalovirus exposure and HLA in healthy donors. Findings and limits, study-wide: Rarity marked most TCR sequences, yet some public TCRs occurred in many donors.

Of note for this clone: Its antigen is as yet unknown.

The germline CDR1 and CDR2 sequences are LNHDA and SQIVND (reference sequence). Trimming stripped 5 bases from V and 2 bases from J, with 20 bases between. The CDR3 extends over 17 amino acids. Repertoires were generated with immunoSEQ multiplex PCR, while TCRdb's copy carries only in-frame clones and drops some. The profile covers under 200,000 clones, with about nine tenths appearing a single time and just over 4% taken by the ten largest. Sequenced sample: PBMCs. The genes are TRBV19 and TRBJ2-3; TRBD2 might be the D (6 bases). This sequence originates from a man aged 18 to 30 in good health and CMV-seropositive. Here the CDR3 DNA reads TGTGCCAGTAGTTCGACCCCCCGGAGGGGTCTCACAGATACGCAGTATTTT. Encoded protein: CASSSTPRRGLTDTQYF.